This T cell receptor beta chain was obtained from a study of T cell responses to AZD1222 COVID-19 vaccine. On this clone itself: Its antigen is still unknown.

General study points: Reportedly, nearly half the spike-specific TCRs target unmutated variant regions. Scientists sampled the repertoires only once the peak T cell response had passed.

The data were produced by immunoSEQ multiplex PCR, yet TCRdb's version contains in-frame clones alone and is incomplete. This sample has more than 95,000 clones, with 80% to 95% found just once. Germline V gene lookup returns CDR1 LNHNV and CDR2 YYDKDF (reference sequence). The CDR3 totals 13 residues. Trimming left V 0 bases short and J 1 base short, with 4 bases between. Sequenced here: peripheral blood, sampled on day 0 of AZD1222 vaccination. J is TRBJ2-7 and V is TRBV15; D not resolved. This TCR derives from an adult in good health. The CDR3, as DNA: TGTGCCACCAGCAGAGACAGATCCTACGAGCAGTACTTC. This encodes CATSRDRSYEQYF.